This is a list of T cell receptor beta chains from one sample in a study of technical replicates of blood from several donors. This table comes from immunoSEQ multiplex PCR, and its TCRdb copy is limited to in-frame clones, with some not included. The sample contains some 89,000 clones, about 95% of which appear only once. Input material: T cells isolated from PBMCs. The receptors come from a human donor in good health. CDR3s include the opening cysteine and the closing phenylalanine or tryptophan. The order of the fields is D gene, J gene, clone size, V gene, CDR3 protein, CDR3 DNA. The D gene is left open where the match is weak. The listing skips clone size in some rows; elsewhere it reads once, few, many or a size class.

TRBD2 | TRBJ2-1 | once | TRBV11-3 | CASSLYWSASGGNEQFF | TGTGCCAGCAGCTTATATTGGTCGGCTAGCGGGGGGAATGAGCAGTTCTTC
TRBD2 | TRBJ2-7 | NA | TRBV9 | CASSAGSGSIHEQYF | TGTGCCAGCAGCGCCGGTAGCGGGAGTATCCACGAGCAGTACTTC
TRBD2 | TRBJ2-5 | NA | TRBV6-1 | CASSGTSGSQETQYF | TGTGCCAGCAGTGGGACTAGCGGGAGCCAAGAGACCCAGTACTTC
TRBD1 | TRBJ1-1 | NA | TRBV11-2 | CASRPPGQGSRAFF | TGTGCCAGCAGACCCCCGGGACAGGGGTCTCGGGCTTTCTTT
NA | TRBJ2-7 | NA | TRBV5-4 | CASSFLTYEQYF | TGTGCCAGCAGCTTCTTAACCTACGAGCAGTACTTC
NA | TRBJ2-7 | NA | TRBV6-6 | CASSLGQRQSEQYF | TGTGCCAGCAGTCTAGGACAGAGACAATCCGAGCAGTACTTC
TRBD2 | TRBJ2-7 | NA | TRBV19 | CASSMGLAFSYEQYF | TGTGCCAGTAGTATGGGACTAGCGTTCTCCTACGAGCAGTACTTC
NA | TRBJ1-4 | NA | TRBV10-3 | CAISEDPGEKLFF | TGTGCCATCAGTGAGGACCCGGGGGAAAAACTGTTTTTT
NA | TRBJ2-7 | NA | TRBV5-8 | CASSRAGSYEQYF | TGTGCCAGCAGCCGGGCGGGTTCCTACGAGCAGTACTTC
NA | TRBJ2-7 | NA | TRBV15 | CATSRDNQVYEQYF | TGTGCCACCAGCAGAGACAACCAGGTTTACGAGCAGTACTTC
NA | TRBJ1-1 | few | TRBV9 | CASSEGLATEAFF | TGTGCCAGCAGCGAGGGACTTGCCACTGAAGCTTTCTTT
TRBD1 | TRBJ2-7 | once | TRBV7-2 | CASSSRQGSSYEQYF | TGTGCCAGCAGCTCCCGACAGGGGAGCTCCTACGAGCAGTACTTC
NA | TRBJ2-3 | NA | TRBV4-2 | CASSPSRGWDTQYF | TGTGCCAGCAGCCCTTCCCGGGGGTGGGATACGCAGTATTTT
NA | TRBJ2-7 | NA | TRBV27 | CASSPIGTGIYEQYF | TGTGCCAGCAGTCCAATAGGAACAGGGATCTACGAGCAGTACTTC
NA | TRBJ1-1 | NA | TRBV19 | CASSIPGEAFF | TGTGCCAGTAGTATCCCAGGGGAAGCTTTCTTT
NA | TRBJ2-2 | NA | TRBV7-3 | CASSFASTGELFF | TGTGCCAGCAGCTTTGCCAGTACCGGGGAGCTGTTTTTT
TRBD2 | TRBJ2-3 | NA | TRBV2 | CASSDPLAGGGDTQYF | TGTGCCAGCAGTGACCCACTAGCGGGAGGGGGGGATACGCAGTATTTT
TRBD2 | TRBJ2-1 | NA | TRBV2 | CASSPGLADNEQFF | TGTGCCAGCAGCCCGGGACTAGCGGACAATGAGCAGTTCTTC
TRBD1 | TRBJ1-2 | once | TRBV9 | CASSVEGQDRYGYTF | TGTGCCAGCAGCGTAGAGGGACAGGATCGCTATGGCTACACCTTC
NA | TRBJ1-1 | NA | TRBV29-1 | CSVAQTGNTEAFF | TGCAGCGTGGCCCAGACAGGGAACACTGAAGCTTTCTTT
NA | TRBJ1-2 | NA | TRBV7-9 | CASSLALGAGGYTF | TGTGCCAGCAGCTTAGCACTGGGCGCTGGTGGCTACACCTTC
NA | TRBJ1-4 | NA | TRBV10-2 | CASSEGQGSNEKLFF | TGCGCCAGCAGTGAAGGTCAGGGGTCTAATGAAAAACTGTTTTTT
NA | TRBJ2-3 | NA | TRBV4-1 | CASSQIEADTQYF | TGCGCCAGCAGCCAGATAGAGGCAGATACGCAGTATTTT
TRBD1 | TRBJ2-1 | NA | TRBV19 | CASSWRVGQEINEQFF | TGTGCCAGTAGTTGGCGGGTAGGACAGGAGATTAATGAGCAGTTCTTC
NA | TRBJ2-5 | NA | TRBV2 | CASSERGLETQYF | TGTGCCAGCAGTGAAAGGGGCTTGGAGACCCAGTACTTC
TRBD2 | TRBJ2-1 | NA | TRBV5-1 | CASEAWRAREGSSYNEQFF | TGCGCCAGCGAAGCTTGGAGGGCCCGGGAGGGTAGCTCCTACAATGAGCAGTTCTTC
TRBD2 | TRBJ2-5 | NA | TRBV5-4 | CASSLGTSGIRETQYF | TGTGCCAGCAGCTTAGGGACTAGCGGGATTAGGGAGACCCAGTACTTC
TRBD1 | TRBJ2-1 | NA | TRBV2 | CASSDDRGIRNEQFF | TGTGCCAGCAGTGATGACAGGGGAATCCGCAATGAGCAGTTCTTC
NA | TRBJ2-7 | NA | TRBV18 | CASSPIPRSPEQYF | TGTGCCAGCTCACCAATTCCTAGGAGCCCCGAGCAGTACTTC
NA | TRBJ2-5 | NA | TRBV1 | CTSSQDTSGRAIGETQYF | TGCACCAGCAGCCAAGATACTAGCGGGAGGGCCATTGGCGAGACCCAGTACTTC
NA | TRBJ2-2 | NA | TRBV5-1 | CASSYRAENTGELFF | TGCGCCAGCAGCTATCGAGCCGAAAACACCGGGGAGCTGTTTTTT
TRBD1 | TRBJ1-4 | NA | TRBV19 | CASNPGQDEKLFF | TGTGCCAGTAATCCGGGACAGGACGAAAAACTGTTTTTT
NA | TRBJ2-7 | NA | TRBV9 | CASSHSSGLHYEQYF | TGTGCCAGCAGCCATTCCAGCGGCCTCCACTACGAGCAGTACTTC
TRBD1 | TRBJ1-2 | NA | TRBV29-1 | CSVGTGRNYGYTF | TGCAGCGTTGGGACAGGGCGTAACTATGGCTACACCTTC
TRBD1 | TRBJ2-7 | NA | TRBV27 | CASSRTGTYEQYF | TGTGCCAGCTCCAGGACAGGGACCTACGAGCAGTACTTC
NA | TRBJ1-2 | NA | TRBV7-9 | CASSLAPPGQIYGYTF | TGTGCCAGCAGCTTAGCGCCCCCGGGACAAATCTATGGCTACACCTTC
NA | TRBJ2-1 | NA | TRBV2 | CARDGVYNEQFF | TGTGCCAGAGACGGGGTATACAATGAGCAGTTCTTC
TRBD2 | TRBJ2-1 | NA | TRBV28 | CASTTPGLASNEQFF | TGTGCCAGCACCACCCCGGGACTAGCTAGTAATGAGCAGTTCTTC
TRBD2 | TRBJ2-1 | NA | TRBV5-6 | CASSPYGLAGDNEQFF | TGTGCCAGCAGCCCGTACGGGCTAGCGGGGGACAATGAGCAGTTCTTC
NA | TRBJ2-1 | NA | TRBV27 | CASSFDSNNEQFF | TGTGCCAGCAGTTTTGACTCCAACAATGAGCAGTTCTTC
TRBD2 | TRBJ2-7 | NA | TRBV13 | CASSPTRREVSYEQYF | TGTGCCAGCAGCCCGACCCGGCGGGAGGTTAGCTACGAGCAGTACTTC